The sequence of this T cell receptor (beta chain) was determined in a study of CD8 T cell repertoires and HIV-1 epitope variants. Study-level information: Tested: three Gag epitope families, Nef HW9 and YT9. Study-wide findings and caveats: The TAALDMSHF plasma variant had no responses, unlike KF9 (about 5 clonotypes) and HW9 (one). Of 8 or 9 antigen-specific beta clonotypes, six appeared to cross-react with escape variants.

Germline CDR1 reads LNHDA; CDR2 reads SQIVND (reference sequence). CDR3 length: 12 residues. Trimming cost V 9 bases and J 3 bases, with 11 bases left between them. The assay was immunoSEQ multiplex PCR, and TCRdb's table has in-frame clones only and misses some. The repertoire holds 5,500 to 6,000 clones, over 60% seen once, with roughly 40% in the top ten. Comments on this clone: Its antigen is not known.

This TCR derives from a male donor with HIV. The chain couples TRBV19 to TRBJ1-2; D is possibly TRBD1 (5 bases). The sequencing sample was made of cultured CD8+ T cells derived from PBMCs. The CDR3 DNA sequence: TGTGCCAGCAGGGAGAGAGACTATGGCTACACCTTC. This encodes CASRERDYGYTF.